These T cell receptor beta chains were read from a single sample in a study of Ad26.COV2.S vaccination and SARS-CoV-2 variants. The table came from immunoSEQ multiplex PCR; TCRdb's copy has only in-frame clones and leaves some out. The sample contains more than 400,000 clones, 90% of which appear only once. The material was peripheral blood, obtained in a trial of Ad26.COV2.S vaccine versus placebo. These receptors all come from a person between 18 and 60 years old who received the Ad26.COV2.S COVID-19 vaccine or a placebo. The CDR3 runs from the conserved cysteine through the conserved F or W. The D gene is left open where the match is weak. Clone size is not always given. Where it is, it says once, few, many or a class for expanded clones.

J gene: TRBJ2-3
D gene: TRBD2
V gene: TRBV9
clone size: .
CDR3 protein: CASSRGRTTDTQYF
CDR3 DNA: TGTGCCAGCAGCCGCGGGAGAACCACAGATACGCAGTATTTT

J gene: TRBJ1-2
D gene: .
V gene: TRBV5-5
clone size: .
CDR3 protein: CASSLASLGLYGYTF
CDR3 DNA: TGTGCCAGCAGCTTGGCCAGTCTGGGGCTCTATGGCTACACCTTC

J gene: TRBJ2-7
D gene: TRBD1
V gene: TRBV28
clone size: .
CDR3 protein: CASSLTELKNRGPSSYEQYF
CDR3 DNA: TGTGCCAGCAGTTTAACGGAATTAAAAAACAGGGGGCCGAGCTCCTACGAGCAGTACTTC

J gene: TRBJ1-1
D gene: .
V gene: TRBV4-2
clone size: .
CDR3 protein: CASSQGLQGDQLEAFF
CDR3 DNA: TGTGCCAGCAGCCAAGGCCTACAGGGAGACCAACTAGAAGCTTTCTTT

J gene: TRBJ1-1
D gene: .
V gene: TRBV7-3
clone size: .
CDR3 protein: CASSLQGYGTEAFF
CDR3 DNA: TGTGCCAGCAGCTTGCAGGGGTACGGCACTGAAGCTTTCTTT

J gene: TRBJ2-1
D gene: .
V gene: TRBV12-3/TRBV12-4
clone size: .
CDR3 protein: CASGTPGEEQFF
CDR3 DNA: TGTGCCAGCGGGACCCCAGGGGAAGAGCAGTTCTTC

J gene: TRBJ2-7
D gene: TRBD1
V gene: TRBV5-6
clone size: once
CDR3 protein: CASSLGTGGYEQYF
CDR3 DNA: TGTGCCAGCAGCTTAGGGACAGGGGGTTACGAGCAGTACTTC

J gene: TRBJ2-1
D gene: TRBD2
V gene: TRBV7-8
clone size: .
CDR3 protein: CASSISGSAINEQFF
CDR3 DNA: TGTGCCAGCAGCATAAGCGGGAGTGCCATCAATGAGCAGTTCTTC

J gene: TRBJ1-4
D gene: .
V gene: TRBV28
clone size: .
CDR3 protein: CASSPTNEKLFF
CDR3 DNA: TGTGCCAGCAGCCCAACTAATGAAAAACTGTTTTTT

J gene: TRBJ2-1
D gene: .
V gene: TRBV28
clone size: .
CDR3 protein: CASSLGRGTYNEQFF
CDR3 DNA: TGTGCCAGCAGTTTAGGACGGGGAACCTACAATGAGCAGTTCTTC

J gene: TRBJ2-7
D gene: TRBD2
V gene: TRBV19
clone size: .
CDR3 protein: CASSTTSATYEQYF
CDR3 DNA: TGTGCCAGTAGCACAACTAGCGCGACCTACGAGCAGTACTTC

J gene: TRBJ2-1
D gene: TRBD2
V gene: TRBV6-4
clone size: once
CDR3 protein: CASSFLAGANNEQFF
CDR3 DNA: TGTGCCAGCAGTTTCCTAGCGGGAGCCAACAATGAGCAGTTCTTC

J gene: TRBJ1-6
D gene: .
V gene: TRBV27
clone size: .
CDR3 protein: CASSLSGTIYNSPLHF
CDR3 DNA: TGTGCCAGCAGTTTGTCAGGGACCATCTATAATTCACCCCTCCACTTT

J gene: TRBJ2-2
D gene: .
V gene: TRBV2
clone size: .
CDR3 protein: CASSALGQANTGELFF
CDR3 DNA: TGTGCCAGCAGCGCCCTAGGACAAGCGAACACCGGGGAGCTGTTTTTT

J gene: TRBJ2-7
D gene: .
V gene: TRBV4-2
clone size: .
CDR3 protein: CASSRAPETVSYEQYF
CDR3 DNA: TGTGCCAGCAGCCGTGCCCCTGAGACGGTTTCCTACGAGCAGTACTTC

J gene: TRBJ1-1
D gene: .
V gene: TRBV28
clone size: .
CDR3 protein: CASSIRGEIEAFF
CDR3 DNA: TGTGCCAGCAGTATAAGGGGCGAAATTGAAGCTTTCTTT

J gene: TRBJ2-5
D gene: TRBD2
V gene: TRBV6-5
clone size: .
CDR3 protein: CASSSTSDKGQETQYF
CDR3 DNA: TGTGCCAGCAGTTCCACTAGCGACAAGGGGCAAGAGACCCAGTACTTC

J gene: TRBJ2-7
D gene: .
V gene: TRBV3-1/TRBV3-2
clone size: .
CDR3 protein: CASANKTWGEQYF
CDR3 DNA: TGTGCCAGCGCGAACAAAACGTGGGGGGAGCAGTACTTC

J gene: TRBJ2-7
D gene: .
V gene: TRBV7-6
clone size: once
CDR3 protein: CASSLAVLSYEQYF
CDR3 DNA: TGTGCCAGCAGCTTAGCAGTGCTGTCCTACGAGCAGTACTTC

J gene: TRBJ2-2
D gene: .
V gene: TRBV19
clone size: .
CDR3 protein: CASSVGITPGELFF
CDR3 DNA: TGTGCCAGTAGTGTCGGGATCACGCCCGGGGAGCTGTTTTTT

J gene: TRBJ2-3
D gene: TRBD2
V gene: TRBV9
clone size: .
CDR3 protein: CASSTRPLTSGSTDTQYF
CDR3 DNA: TGTGCCAGCAGCACGAGGCCCCTTACTAGCGGGAGCACAGATACGCAGTATTTT

J gene: TRBJ2-2
D gene: .
V gene: TRBV27
clone size: .
CDR3 protein: CASSFEGNRRNTGELFF
CDR3 DNA: TGTGCCAGCAGTTTCGAGGGCAACAGGCGGAACACCGGGGAGCTGTTTTTT

J gene: TRBJ1-4
D gene: TRBD1
V gene: TRBV10-2
clone size: once
CDR3 protein: CASRQGAQSEKLFF
CDR3 DNA: TGCGCCAGCAGACAGGGGGCGCAAAGTGAAAAACTGTTTTTT

J gene: TRBJ2-7
D gene: TRBD1
V gene: TRBV27
clone size: .
CDR3 protein: CASSRTGQGAGYEQYF
CDR3 DNA: TGTGCCAGCAGTCGAACGGGACAGGGGGCTGGGTACGAGCAGTACTTC

J gene: TRBJ2-3
D gene: TRBD1
V gene: TRBV7-8
clone size: .
CDR3 protein: CASSSRYRGGVGTDTQYF
CDR3 DNA: TGTGCCAGCAGCTCACGATACAGGGGTGGGGTTGGCACAGATACGCAGTATTTT

J gene: TRBJ2-5
D gene: TRBD2
V gene: TRBV27
clone size: .
CDR3 protein: CASSLFGGRALTETQYF
CDR3 DNA: TGTGCCAGCAGTTTATTCGGCGGGAGGGCCTTAACCGAGACCCAGTACTTC

J gene: TRBJ1-5
D gene: .
V gene: TRBV28
clone size: .
CDR3 protein: CASSRSNQPQHF
CDR3 DNA: TGTGCCAGCAGTCGATCTAATCAGCCCCAGCATTTT

J gene: TRBJ1-2
D gene: .
V gene: TRBV3-1/TRBV3-2
clone size: many
CDR3 protein: CASSQGRGAFDGYTF
CDR3 DNA: TGTGCCAGCAGCCAAGGGAGAGGGGCTTTCGATGGCTACACCTTC